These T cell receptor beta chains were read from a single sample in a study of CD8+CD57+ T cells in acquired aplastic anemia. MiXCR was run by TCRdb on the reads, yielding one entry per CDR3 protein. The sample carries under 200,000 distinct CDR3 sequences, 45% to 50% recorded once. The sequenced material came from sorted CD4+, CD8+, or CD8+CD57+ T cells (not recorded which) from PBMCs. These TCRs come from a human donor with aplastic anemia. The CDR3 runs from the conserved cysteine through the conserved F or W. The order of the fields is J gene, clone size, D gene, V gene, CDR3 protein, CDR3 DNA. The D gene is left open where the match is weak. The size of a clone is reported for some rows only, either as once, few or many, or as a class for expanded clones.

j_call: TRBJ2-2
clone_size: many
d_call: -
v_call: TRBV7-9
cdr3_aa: CASSPYTTGELFF
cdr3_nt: TGCGCCAGCAGCCCGTATACCACCGGGGAGCTGTTTTTT

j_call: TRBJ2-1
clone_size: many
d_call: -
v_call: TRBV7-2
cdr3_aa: CASSYTLGRSDEQFF
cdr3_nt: TGTGCCAGCAGCTATACATTGGGGAGATCGGATGAGCAGTTCTTC

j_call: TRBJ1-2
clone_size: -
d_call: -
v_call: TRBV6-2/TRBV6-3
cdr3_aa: CASSLPGRVTYGYTF
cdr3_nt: TGTGCCAGCAGCCTACCGGGCAGAGTAACCTATGGCTACACCTTC

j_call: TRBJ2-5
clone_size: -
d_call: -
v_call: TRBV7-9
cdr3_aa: CASSLARGGETQYF
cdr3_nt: TGTGCCAGCAGCTTAGCGCGAGGGGGGGAGACCCAGTACTTC

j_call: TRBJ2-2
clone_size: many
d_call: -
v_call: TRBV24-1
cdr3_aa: CATSDLASVNTGELFF
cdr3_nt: TGTGCCACCAGTGATTTAGCTAGCGTGAACACCGGGGAGCTGTTTTTT

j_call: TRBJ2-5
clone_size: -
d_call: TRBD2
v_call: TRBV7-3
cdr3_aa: CASSWPTSGAAETQYF
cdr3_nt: TGTGCCAGCAGTTGGCCGACTAGCGGGGCGGCGGAGACCCAGTACTTC

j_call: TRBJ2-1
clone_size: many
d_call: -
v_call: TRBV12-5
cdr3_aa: CASGLPPKGNEQFF
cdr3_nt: TGTGCTAGTGGTTTGCCCCCCAAAGGCAATGAGCAGTTCTTC

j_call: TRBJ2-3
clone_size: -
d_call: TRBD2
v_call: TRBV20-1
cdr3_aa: CSADGRLAGATTDTQYF
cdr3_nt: TGCAGTGCTGATGGGAGGCTAGCGGGAGCTACCACAGATACGCAGTATTTT

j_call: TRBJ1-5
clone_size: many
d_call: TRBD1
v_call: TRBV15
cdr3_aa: CATSFADRGSNQPQHF
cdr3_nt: TGTGCCACCAGCTTCGCGGACAGGGGCAGCAATCAGCCCCAGCATTTT

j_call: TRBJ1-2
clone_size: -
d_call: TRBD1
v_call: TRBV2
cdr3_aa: CASTTGAFRYGYTF
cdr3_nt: TGTGCCAGCACGACAGGGGCGTTTAGGTATGGCTACACCTTC

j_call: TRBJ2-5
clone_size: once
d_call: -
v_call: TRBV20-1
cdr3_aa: CSAVGWGETQYF
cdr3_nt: TGCAGTGCAGTTGGTTGGGGGGAGACCCAGTACTTC

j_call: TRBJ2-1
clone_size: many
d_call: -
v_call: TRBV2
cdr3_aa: CASSEWNEQFF
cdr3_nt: TGTGCCAGCAGTGAATGGAATGAGCAGTTCTTC

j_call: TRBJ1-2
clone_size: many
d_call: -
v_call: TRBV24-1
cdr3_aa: CATQDPLANYGYTF
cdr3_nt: TGTGCCACCCAGGACCCGCTAGCTAACTATGGCTACACCTTC

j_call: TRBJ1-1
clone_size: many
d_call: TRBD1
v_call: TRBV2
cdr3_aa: CASSRSGTGAGVNTEAFF
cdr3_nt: TGTGCCAGCAGTAGATCCGGGACAGGGGCCGGAGTTAACACTGAAGCTTTCTTT

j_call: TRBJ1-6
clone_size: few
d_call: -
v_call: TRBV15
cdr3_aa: CATSNDPNSPLHF
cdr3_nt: TGTGCCACCAGCAATGATCCTAACTCACCCCTCCACTTT

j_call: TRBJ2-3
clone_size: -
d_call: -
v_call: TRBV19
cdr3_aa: CASSFGADTQYF
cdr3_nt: TGTGCCAGTAGTTTCGGGGCGGATACGCAGTATTTT

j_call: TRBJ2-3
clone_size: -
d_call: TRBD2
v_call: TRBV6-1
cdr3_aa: CASRKGLGTSTDTQYF
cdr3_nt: TGTGCCAGCAGGAAAGGACTAGGGACTAGCACAGATACGCAGTATTTT

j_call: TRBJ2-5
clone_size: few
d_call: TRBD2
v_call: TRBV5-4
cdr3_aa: CASSLRAVGAGGQETQYF
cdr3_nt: TGTGCCAGCAGCTTAAGGGCGGTCGGGGCGGGGGGCCAAGAGACCCAGTACTTC

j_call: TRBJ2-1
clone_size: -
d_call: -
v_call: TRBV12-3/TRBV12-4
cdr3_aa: CASSPTDLYNEQFF
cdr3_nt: TGTGCCAGCAGTCCCACAGATCTTTACAATGAGCAGTTCTTC

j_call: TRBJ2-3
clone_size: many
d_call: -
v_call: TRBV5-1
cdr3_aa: CASSFWTTTDTQYF
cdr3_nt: TGCGCCAGCAGCTTCTGGACTACCACAGATACGCAGTATTTT

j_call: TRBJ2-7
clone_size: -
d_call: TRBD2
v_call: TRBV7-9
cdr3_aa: CASTSGNYEQYF
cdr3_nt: TGTGCTTCGACTAGCGGGAACTACGAGCAGTACTTC

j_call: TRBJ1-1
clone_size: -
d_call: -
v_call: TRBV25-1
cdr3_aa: CASSDIAEAFF
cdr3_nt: TGTGCCAGCAGTGATATCGCTGAAGCTTTCTTT

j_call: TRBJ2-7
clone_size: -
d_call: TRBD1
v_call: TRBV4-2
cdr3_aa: CASSQDLGTGKYEQYF
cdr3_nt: TGTGCCAGCAGCCAAGATCTGGGGACAGGCAAATACGAGCAGTACTTC

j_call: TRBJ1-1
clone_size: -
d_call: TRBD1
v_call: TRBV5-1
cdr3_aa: CASTGQGHMNTEAFF
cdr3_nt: TGCGCCAGCACTGGACAGGGCCACATGAACACTGAAGCTTTCTTT

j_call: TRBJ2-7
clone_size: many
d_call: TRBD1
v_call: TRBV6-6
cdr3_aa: CASSDSGQEQYF
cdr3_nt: TGTGCCAGCAGTGACTCGGGACAGGAGCAGTACTTC

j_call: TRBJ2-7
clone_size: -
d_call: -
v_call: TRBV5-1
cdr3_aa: CASSGDQDGTAYEQYF
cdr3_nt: TGCGCCAGCAGCGGGGACCAGGACGGAACGGCCTACGAGCAGTACTTC

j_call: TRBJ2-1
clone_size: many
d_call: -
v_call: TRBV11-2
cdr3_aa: CASSLGADPYNEQFF
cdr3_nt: TGTGCCAGCAGCTTAGGGGCCGACCCCTACAATGAGCAGTTCTTC

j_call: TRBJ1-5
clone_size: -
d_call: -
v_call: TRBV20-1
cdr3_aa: CSASHGANQPQHF
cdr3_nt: TGCAGTGCTAGTCACGGAGCCAATCAGCCCCAGCATTTT

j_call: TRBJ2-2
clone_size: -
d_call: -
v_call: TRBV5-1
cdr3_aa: CASSRTGYNTGELFF
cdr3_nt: TGCGCCAGCAGTCGTACAGGCTACAACACCGGGGAGCTGTTTTTT

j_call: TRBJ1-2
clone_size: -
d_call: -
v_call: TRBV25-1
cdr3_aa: CASSEPQVLYGYTF
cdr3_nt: TGTGCCAGCAGTGAACCCCAGGTCCTCTATGGCTACACCTTC

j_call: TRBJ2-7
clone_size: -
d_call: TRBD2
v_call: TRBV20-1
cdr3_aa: CSARGPGQRGDEQYF
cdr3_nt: TGCAGTGCTAGAGGCCCGGGACAGCGGGGGGACGAGCAGTACTTC

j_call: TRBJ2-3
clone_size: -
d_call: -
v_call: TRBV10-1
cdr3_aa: CASSVSRQGNADTQYF
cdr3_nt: TGCGCCAGCAGTGTGTCGCGGCAGGGGAACGCAGATACGCAGTATTTT

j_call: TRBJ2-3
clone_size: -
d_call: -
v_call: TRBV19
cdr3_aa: CASSTQGWADTQYF
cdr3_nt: TGTGCCAGTAGTACGCAGGGGTGGGCAGATACGCAGTATTTT

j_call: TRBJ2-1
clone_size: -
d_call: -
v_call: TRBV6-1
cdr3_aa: CASSPTSYNEQFF
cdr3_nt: TGTGCCAGCAGTCCAACATCATACAATGAGCAGTTCTTC

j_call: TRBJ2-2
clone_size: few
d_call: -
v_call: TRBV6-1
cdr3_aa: CASSQQGGELFF
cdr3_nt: TGTGCCAGCAGTCAACAGGGTGGGGAGCTGTTTTTT

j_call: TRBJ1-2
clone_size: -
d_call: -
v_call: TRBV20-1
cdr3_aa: CSAGGYTF
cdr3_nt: TGCAGTGCGGGAGGCTACACCTTC

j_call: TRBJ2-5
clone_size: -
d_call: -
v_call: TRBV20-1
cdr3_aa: CSVRVVETQYF
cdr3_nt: TGCAGTGTCAGGGTAGTGGAGACCCAGTACTTC

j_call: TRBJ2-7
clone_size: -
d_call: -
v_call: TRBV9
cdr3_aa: CASGGGSISSYEQYF
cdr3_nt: TGTGCTAGCGGAGGGGGGAGCATAAGCTCCTACGAGCAGTACTTC

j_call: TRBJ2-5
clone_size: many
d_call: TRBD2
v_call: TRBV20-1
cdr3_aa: CSASAMREMGETQYF
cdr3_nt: TGCAGTGCCTCTGCTATGCGGGAGATGGGGGAGACCCAGTACTTC

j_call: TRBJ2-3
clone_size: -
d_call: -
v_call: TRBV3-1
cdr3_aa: CASRPGTDTQYF
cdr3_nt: TGTGCCAGCAGGCCAGGAACAGATACGCAGTATTTT

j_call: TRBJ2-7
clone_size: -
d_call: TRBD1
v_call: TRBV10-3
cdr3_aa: CAISETPGQATEQYF
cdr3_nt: TGTGCCATCAGTGAGACACCGGGACAGGCCACCGAGCAGTACTTC

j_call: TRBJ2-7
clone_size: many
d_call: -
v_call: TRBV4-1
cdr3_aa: CASSQDLTVTYEQYF
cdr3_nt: TGCGCCAGCAGCCAAGATCTGACGGTTACCTACGAGCAGTACTTC

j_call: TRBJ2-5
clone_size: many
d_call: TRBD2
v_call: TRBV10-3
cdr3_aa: CAISAVTSGGAAQYF
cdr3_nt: TGTGCCATCAGTGCGGTGACTAGCGGAGGGGCGGCCCAGTACTTC

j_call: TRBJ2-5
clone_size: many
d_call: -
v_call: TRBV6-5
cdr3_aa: CASSYSTDTVQETQYF
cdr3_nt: TGTGCCAGCAGTTACTCGACCGACACTGTCCAAGAGACCCAGTACTTC

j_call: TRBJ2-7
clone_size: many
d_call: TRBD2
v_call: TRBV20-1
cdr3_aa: CSAWTSGSYEQYF
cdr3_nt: TGCAGTGCTTGGACTAGCGGGAGCTACGAGCAGTACTTC

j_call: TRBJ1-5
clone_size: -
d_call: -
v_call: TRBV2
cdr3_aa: CASSEALGNRPQHF
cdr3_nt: TGTGCCAGCAGTGAAGCACTGGGCAATCGGCCCCAGCATTTT

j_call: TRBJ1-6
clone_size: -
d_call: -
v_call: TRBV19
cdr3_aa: CASSKAPNNSPLHF
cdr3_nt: TGTGCCAGTAGTAAGGCCCCCAATAATTCACCCCTCCACTTT

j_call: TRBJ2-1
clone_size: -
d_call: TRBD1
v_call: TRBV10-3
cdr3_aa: CAISTGTGVSLEQFF
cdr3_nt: TGTGCCATCAGCACCGGGACAGGGGTATCTCTTGAGCAGTTCTTC